Listed here are 6 T cell receptor beta chains from one sample, sequenced in a study of OX40 agonist ivuxolimab in advanced cancers. Clones were read by immunoSEQ multiplex PCR, and TCRdb kept only the in-frame ones, dropping some. The table lists fewer than 25,000 clones, approximately 86% of them singletons. The sequencing used CD4+ or CD8+ T cells sorted from blood, collected in a trial of the OX40 agonist ivuxolimab. Source of these receptors: an adult with an advanced solid tumor such as melanoma, head and neck, liver or kidney cancer.

The chain combines TRBV7-9 with TRBJ2-7; 7 nucleotides align to TRBD1. Germline V gene data show CDR1 as SEHNR and CDR2 as FQNEAQ (reference sequence). Losses at the gene ends were 2 bases for V and 1 base for J; bases not matched to a gene: 2. This CDR3 spans 14 amino acids. CDR3 residues: CASSLLGQSYEQYF. In DNA form, the CDR3 reads TGTGCCAGCAGCTTATTGGGACAGTCCTACGAGCAGTACTTC.

The rearrangement links TRBV9 to TRBJ2-1, with D hard to call. Trimming removed 4 bases at V and 5 bases at J, with 19 bases between. There are 16 residues in the CDR3. Germline CDR1 and CDR2: SGDLS and YYNGEE. CDR3 coding DNA: TGTGCCAGCAGCTCGGCCCCCCGAATCGTCCACAATGAGCAGTTCTTC. Translation gives CASSSAPRIVHNEQFF.

The gene calls are TRBV16 and TRBJ1-1; 7 bases are shared with TRBD1. The CDR3 has 15 residues. Germline-derived CDR1 and CDR2 are KGHSY and FQNENV. The J segment lost 3 bases and the V segment lost 0 bases, leaving 4 bases of the junction unmatched. CDR3 bases: TGTGCCAGCAGCCAATCGGGGCAGGGGGACACTGAAGCTTTCTTT. Its protein is CASSQSGQGDTEAFF.

The rearrangement links TRBV4-1 to TRBJ2-1; D not certain. V dropped 1 base and J dropped 0 bases, with 10 bases sitting between them. The CDR3 sequence is 16 residues long. Germline lookup yields CDR1 MGHRA and CDR2 YSYEKL. The CDR3 nucleotides read TGCGCCAGCAGCCAAGGAAACATCCGCTCCTACAATGAGCAGTTCTTC. Amino acids: CASSQGNIRSYNEQFF.

The V gene is TRBV27, the J gene TRBJ2-7; TRBD1 or TRBD2 may be the D gene (6 bases each). This CDR3 is 14 amino acids long. The germline V gene has CDR1 MNHEY and CDR2 SMNVEV (reference sequence). Trimming cost V 0 bases and J 8 bases, with 14 bases left between them. This chain's CDR3 is CASSLSLGGHQQYF. The CDR3 DNA reads TGTGCCAGCAGTTTATCGTTGGGGGGACATCAGCAGTACTTC.

V is TRBV7-9 and J is TRBJ2-2; the match to TRBD2 covers 14 bases. The CDR3 spans 16 residues. CDR1 is SEHNR and CDR2 is FQNEAQ in the germline V gene (reference sequence). The ends lost 5 bases at V and 6 bases at J; junction bases unmatched: 5. DNA for the CDR3: TGTGCCAGCAGCCCCGGGACTAGCGGGGGATCCGGGGAGCTGTTTTTT. This sequence encodes CASSPGTSGGSGELFF.